One sample yielded the 14 T cell receptor beta chains listed below, sequenced in a study of blood T cell repertoires in COVID-19. Repertoires were generated with immunoSEQ multiplex PCR, while TCRdb's copy carries only in-frame clones and drops some. The repertoire holds roughly 40,000 clones, less than 85% seen once, with around 25% in the top ten. The sequencing sample was made of peripheral blood. These TCRs come from a man between 65 and 79 years old with acute or convalescent COVID-19.

This chain uses TRBV7-9 with TRBJ2-1; D is possibly TRBD2 (6 bases). The germline V and J ends were trimmed by 1 base and 4 bases, with 14 bases remaining between them. The CDR3 is 16 residues long. Germline V gene sequence: CDR1 SEHNR, CDR2 FQNEAQ (reference sequence). The CDR3 bases are TGTGCCAGCAGCTTAGGACTAGGGCAGGCATACAATGAGCAGTTCTTC. Protein: CASSLGLGQAYNEQFF.

The V and J genes are TRBV7-3 and TRBJ1-3, with 7 bases lining up with TRBD1. J gave up 3 bases and V 0 bases, and 5 bases lay outside the gene matches. From germline, CDR1 is SGHTA and CDR2 FQGTGA. The CDR3 loop spans 16 amino acids. The CDR3 DNA is TGTGCCAGCAGCTTAACCGCAGGGGGGTATGGAAACACCATATATTTT. The encoded protein is CASSLTAGGYGNTIYF.

The V gene is TRBV5-4, the J gene TRBJ2-3, with TRBD2 identical over 13 bases. The length of the CDR3 is 16 residues. With 2 bases clipped from V and 5 bases from J, the junction kept 5 bases outside the gene matches. Germline V gene lookup returns CDR1 SGHNT and CDR2 YYREEE (reference sequence). CDR3 in amino acids: CASSFLGLAGIDTQYF. CDR3 nucleotides: TGTGCCAGCAGCTTTCTGGGACTAGCGGGGATAGATACGCAGTATTTT.

The chain links TRBV29-1 to TRBJ1-2; the D is unclear. V was clipped by 7 bases and J by 8 bases, with 17 bases between them. Germline V gene data show CDR1 as SQVTM and CDR2 as ANQGSEA. The CDR3 has 12 residues. DNA for the CDR3: TGCAGCGCCGGACTGGGAGAAAGGGGCTACACCTTC. Translating gives CSAGLGERGYTF.

This chain joins TRBV11-2 and TRBJ2-7, with D unclear. V was clipped by 1 base and J by 0 bases, with 7 bases between them. The CDR3 has 14 residues. Germline CDR1 is SGHAT and CDR2 is FQNNGV. The CDR3 loop reads CASSLGFSSYEQYF. The CDR3 DNA sequence: TGTGCCAGCAGCTTAGGTTTCTCCTCCTACGAGCAGTACTTC.

The rearrangement joins TRBV14 to TRBJ2-7, with unresolved D. CDR3 length: 13 residues. Germline V gene sequence: CDR1 SGHDN, CDR2 FVKESK. Trimming removed 0 bases from V and 3 bases from J, with 6 bases in between. The CDR3 nucleotides are TGTGCCAGCAGCCAAGACCGCTACTACGAGCAGTACTTC. Translated: CASSQDRYYEQYF.

V and J are TRBV10-2 and TRBJ2-7; 8 bases fit TRBD1. CDR1 is WSHSY and CDR2 is SAAADI in the germline V gene. V was pared by 5 bases and J by 1 base, with 4 bases of the junction left unmatched. The CDR3 extends over 14 amino acids. The CDR3 DNA reads TGCGCCAGCAGTAAGACAGGGGTGTCCTACGAGCAGTACTTC. Its protein product is CASSKTGVSYEQYF.

This clone has more than one count but fewer than ten. The chain employs TRBV28 and TRBJ1-3, with 7 bases that match TRBD1. Germline CDR1 and CDR2: MDHEN and SYDVKM. This CDR3 has 15 amino acids. V was clipped by 9 bases and J by 0 bases; unmatched bases: 8. CDR3 region: CASHRDSYSGNTIYF. The DNA of the CDR3 is TGTGCCAGTCACCGGGACAGTTACTCTGGAAACACCATATATTTT.

In DNA form, the CDR3 reads TGTGCCATCACGGGCAGGGGAGTATACAATGAGCAGTTCTTC. Encoded protein: CAITGRGVYNEQFF. The chain links TRBV10-3 to TRBJ2-1; maybe TRBD1 (6 bases). The CDR3 runs 14 residues. CDR1 ENHRY and CDR2 SYGVKD come from the germline V gene. The germline V and J ends were trimmed by 7 bases and 4 bases, with 14 bases remaining between them.

The rearrangement uses TRBV7-8 and TRBJ1-5; D possibly corresponds to TRBD1 (6 bases). Germline CDR1 is SGHVS and CDR2 is FQNEAQ. There are 16 residues in the CDR3. Trimming removed 4 bases from V and 8 bases from J, with 21 bases in between. CDR3 protein: CASSYLSGGTVEPQHF. DNA for the CDR3: TGTGCCAGCAGCTACCTCTCGGGGGGCACAGTGGAGCCCCAGCATTTT.

V and J are TRBV7-6 and TRBJ2-1, with 10 nucleotides matching TRBD2. V dropped 4 bases and J dropped 4; count of bases not matched to a gene: 10. Germline CDR1 reads SGHVS; CDR2 reads FNYEAQ. The CDR3 is 17 amino acids. The CDR3 protein is CASSSLSGTSVYNEQFF. CDR3 DNA: TGTGCCAGCAGCTCCCTTTCGGGGACTAGCGTATACAATGAGCAGTTCTTC.

The gene calls are TRBV10-3 and TRBJ2-1, with D hard to call. Trimming shortened V by 0 bases and J by 4 bases, and 7 bases separated the two germline ends. CDR1 and CDR2 from the germline V gene are ENHRY and SYGVKD. The CDR3 is 14 amino acids. The CDR3 loop is CAISESRFYNEQFF. The CDR3 region has the DNA TGTGCCATCAGTGAGTCGAGGTTTTACAATGAGCAGTTCTTC.

The rearrangement joins TRBV3-1 (or the pseudogene TRBV3-2) to TRBJ2-1; TRBD1 matches at 8 bases. This CDR3 has 16 amino acids. The germline V gene encodes CDR1 LGHDT and CDR2 YNNKEL (reference sequence). V dropped 3 bases and J dropped 1; count of bases not matched to a gene: 5. The DNA for the CDR3 is TGTGCCAGCAGCCAGCCGGGACAGGCATCCTACAATGAGCAGTTCTTC. Residues: CASSQPGQASYNEQFF.

The V call is TRBV10-3, the J call TRBJ2-7; 11 bases map to TRBD2. This CDR3 comprises 15 residues. Germline CDR1 is ENHRY and CDR2 is SYGVKD. Trimming at V came to 0 bases and at J to 4 bases, leaving 2 bases not matched to a gene. The CDR3 sequence is CAISESTSGRYEQYF. In DNA, the CDR3 is TGTGCCATCAGTGAGTCTACTAGCGGGAGATACGAGCAGTACTTC.